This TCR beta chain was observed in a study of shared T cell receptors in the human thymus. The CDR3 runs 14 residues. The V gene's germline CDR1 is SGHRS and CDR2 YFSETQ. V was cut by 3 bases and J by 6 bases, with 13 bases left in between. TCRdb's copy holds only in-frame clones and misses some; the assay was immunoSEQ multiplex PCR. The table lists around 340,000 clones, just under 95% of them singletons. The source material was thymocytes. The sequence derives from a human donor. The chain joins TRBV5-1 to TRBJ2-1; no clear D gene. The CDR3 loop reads CASSWAAVPNEQFF. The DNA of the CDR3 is TGCGCCAGCAGCTGGGCGGCGGTCCCCAATGAGCAGTTCTTC.